The 6 T cell receptor beta chains presented below share a single source sample, sequenced in a study of beta chain features in type 1 diabetes. The authors reverse transcribed all of the isolated RNA, so sequencing captured expressed TCRB transcripts. Clones were read by immunoSEQ multiplex PCR, and TCRdb kept only the in-frame ones, dropping some. This table has a few hundred thousand clones, 25% to 30% appearing once. The sequenced sample consisted of central memory CD4+ T cells from blood. These receptor sequences come from a young man in good health.

The V and J genes are TRBV20-1 and TRBJ1-1, with D possibly TRBD1 on 5 matching bases. The V gene's germline CDR1 is DFQATT and CDR2 SNEGSKA (reference sequence). This CDR3 region has 11 residues. V lost 8 bases and J lost 1, with 8 bases in between. The CDR3 is CSRGENTEAFF. In DNA, the CDR3 is TGCAGTCGGGGGGAGAACACTGAAGCTTTCTTT.

This chain connects TRBV6-5 to TRBJ1-6; D is perhaps TRBD1 (6 bases). The CDR3 has 14 amino acids. Germline values: CDR1 MNHEY, CDR2 SVGAGI. The V end was cut by 6 bases, the J end by 7 bases, with 13 bases between. The CDR3 reads CASRSTGYNSPLHF. The CDR3 DNA is TGTGCCAGCAGATCAACAGGGTACAATTCACCCCTCCACTTT.

The chain carries TRBV15 and TRBJ2-7, with 9 bases fitting TRBD1. The CDR3 sequence is 14 residues long. J gave up 4 bases and V 3 bases, and 4 bases lay outside the gene matches. From germline, CDR1 is LNHNV and CDR2 YYDKDF (reference sequence). The CDR3 DNA is TGTGCCACCAGCAGGGGGACAGGGAATTACGAGCAGTACTTC. Its protein is CATSRGTGNYEQYF.

In DNA form, the CDR3 reads TGCGCCAGCACCCTTAGCGCAGGAGGCACAATGAACACTGAAGCTTTCTTT. Its translation is CASTLSAGGTMNTEAFF. The chain combines TRBV5-1 with TRBJ1-1; D is undetermined. The CDR3 totals 17 residues. Deletions cut 6 bases from V and 0 bases from J, with 21 bases between. Germline-derived CDR1 and CDR2 are SGHRS and YFSETQ.

This clone was observed a handful of times. The V gene is TRBV4-2, the J gene TRBJ2-1; either TRBD1 or TRBD2 may fit D (5 bases each). In germline, CDR1 is LGHNA, CDR2 YNFKEQ. CDR3 length equals 14 residues. V lost 0 bases and J 6 bases, leaving 9 bases between the germline ends. Here the CDR3 reads CASSQESGANEQFF. CDR3 sequence (DNA): TGTGCCAGCAGCCAAGAATCCGGGGCCAATGAGCAGTTCTTC.

The V gene is TRBV5-1, the J gene TRBJ2-2, with TRBD2 matching over 7 bases. V gave up 2 bases and J gave up 13 bases; unmatched junction bases: 11. The V gene's germline CDR1 is SGHRS and CDR2 YFSETQ. This CDR3 is 14 amino acids long. Here the CDR3 reads CASSFREALSGLFF. CDR3 bases: TGCGCCAGCAGCTTCCGGGAGGCCCTGAGTGGGCTGTTTTTT. The full variable domain, with the rest looked up from reference TRBV5-1 and TRBJ2-2, is KAGVTQTPRYLIKTRGQQVTLSCSPISGHRSVSWYQQTPGQGLQFLFEYFSETQRNKGNFPGRFSGRQFSNSRSEMNVSTLELGDSALYLCASSFREALSGLFFGEGSRLTVL.